Below, one T cell receptor beta chain is given with its context. Patients had blood sampled at baseline and again on cycle 4 day 1 and cycle 7 day 1. This record comes from a study of OX40 agonist ivuxolimab in advanced cancers. At the level of the study: Patients in the trial were receiving intravenous ivuxolimab every 2 weeks, at doses of 0.01 to 10 mg/kg. Allowance was made for prior anti-PD-1, anti-PD-L1 or anti-CTLA-4 therapy, and approximately 41% had some.

Germline lookup yields CDR1 SGHVS and CDR2 FNYEAQ. Trimming took 0 bases from V and 2 from J, leaving 7 bases between them. The CDR3 consists of 14 residues. Only in-frame clones appear in the TCRdb table, and some are missing; sequencing was by immunoSEQ multiplex PCR. The sample has 68,000 or so clones; almost 85% are singletons. The receptor's source is an adult with an advanced solid tumor such as melanoma, head and neck, liver or kidney cancer. The rearrangement joins TRBV7-6 to TRBJ1-1; D is unresolved. Sequenced here: CD4+ or CD8+ T cells sorted from blood, sampled in a trial of the OX40 agonist ivuxolimab. CDR3 sequence (DNA): TGTGCCAGCAGCTTAGCGGTGAAAAACACTGAAGCTTTCTTT. Residues: CASSLAVKNTEAFF.